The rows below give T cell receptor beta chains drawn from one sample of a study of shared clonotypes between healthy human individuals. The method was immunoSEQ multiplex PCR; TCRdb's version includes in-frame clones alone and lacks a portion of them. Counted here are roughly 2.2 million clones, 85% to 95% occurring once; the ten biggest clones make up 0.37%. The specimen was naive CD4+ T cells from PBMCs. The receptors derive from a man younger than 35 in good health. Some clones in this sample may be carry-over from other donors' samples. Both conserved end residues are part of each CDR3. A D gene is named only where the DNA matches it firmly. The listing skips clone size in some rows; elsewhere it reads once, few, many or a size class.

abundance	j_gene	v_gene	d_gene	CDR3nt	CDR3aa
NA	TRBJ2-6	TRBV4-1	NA	TGCGCCAGCAGCCAAGATCGGCAGAACTCTGGGGCCAACGTCCTGACTTTC	CASSQDRQNSGANVLTF
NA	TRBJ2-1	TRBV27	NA	TGTGCCAGCAGTTTCGGGACACGTTACAATGAGCAGTTCTTC	CASSFGTRYNEQFF
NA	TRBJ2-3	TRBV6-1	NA	TGTGCCAGCGGGGGCGGCCGGAAGGTAGATACGCAGTATTTT	CASGGGRKVDTQYF
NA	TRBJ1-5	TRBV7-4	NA	TGTGCCAGCAGCCCTCCCGGGACTAAAAGGTTTTGGAGCAATCAGCCCCAGCATTTT	CASSPPGTKRFWSNQPQHF
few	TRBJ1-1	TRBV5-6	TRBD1	TGTGCCAGCAGCAAAGACAGGGGGGGACTGATAAACACTGAAGCTTTCTTT	CASSKDRGGLINTEAFF
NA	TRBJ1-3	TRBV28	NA	TGTGCCAGCACTCGCAGGGTAGCTGGAAACACCATATATTTT	CASTRRVAGNTIYF
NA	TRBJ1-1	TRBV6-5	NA	TGTGCCAGCAGTTTAACGCCTTGGAACACTGAAGCTTTCTTT	CASSLTPWNTEAFF
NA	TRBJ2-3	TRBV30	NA	TGTGCCTGGAGTCAGGCCAGTAACACAGATACGCAGTATTTT	CAWSQASNTDTQYF
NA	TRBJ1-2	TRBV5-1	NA	TGCGCCAGCAGCTTGGTGCCGGGGATCGGCTATGGCTACACCTTC	CASSLVPGIGYGYTF
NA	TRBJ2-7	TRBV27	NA	TGTGCCAGCAGTTTCCAGCTAGGCTCCTACGAGCAGTACTTC	CASSFQLGSYEQYF
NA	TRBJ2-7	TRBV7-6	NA	TGTGCCAGCAGCCCCCAGGGTGTTCCCTACGAGCAGTACTTC	CASSPQGVPYEQYF
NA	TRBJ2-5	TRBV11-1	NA	TGTGCCAGCAGCTTTGGCAGCCAAGAGACCCAGTACTTC	CASSFGSQETQYF
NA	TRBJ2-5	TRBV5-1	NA	TGCGCCAGCAGCTTCACAGACCAAGAGACCCAGTACTTC	CASSFTDQETQYF
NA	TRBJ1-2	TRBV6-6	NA	TGTGCCAGCACCCAGATAGACAGTTACTACTATGGCTACACCTTC	CASTQIDSYYYGYTF
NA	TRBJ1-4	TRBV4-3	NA	TGCGCCAGCAGCCAAGACGGACCGCGCTTCCTGGGGGAAAAACTGTTTTTT	CASSQDGPRFLGEKLFF
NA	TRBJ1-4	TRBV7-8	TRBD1	TGTGCCAGCAGCTTAAGGGGACAGGGTGAAAAACTGTTTTTT	CASSLRGQGEKLFF
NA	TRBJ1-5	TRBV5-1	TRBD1	TGCGCCAGCAGCTTGAGAGGGGGCGTCGGTCAGCCCCAGCATTTT	CASSLRGGVGQPQHF
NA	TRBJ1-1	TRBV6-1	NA	TGTGCCAGCAGTGAAAGAAATCCGTACACTGAAGCTTTCTTT	CASSERNPYTEAFF
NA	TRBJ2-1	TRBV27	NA	TGTGCCAGCAGTTCAGACTTCAGCTCCTACAATGAGCAGTTCTTC	CASSSDFSSYNEQFF
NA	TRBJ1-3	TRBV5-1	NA	TGCGCCAGCAGCTTGGCATGGGGGGGAACACAACTACTCTCTGGAAACACCATATATTTT	CASSLAWGGTQLLSGNTIYF
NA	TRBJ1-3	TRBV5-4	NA	TGTGCCAGCAGCTTGGACCTCTCTGGAAACACCATATATTTT	CASSLDLSGNTIYF
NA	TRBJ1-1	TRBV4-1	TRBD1	TGCGCCAGCAGCCAAGAATCCAGGGGGAGGTTGGACACTGAAGCTTTCTTT	CASSQESRGRLDTEAFF
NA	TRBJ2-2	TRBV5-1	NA	TGCGCCAGCAGCTTGGCGGGTTTGAACACCGGGGAGCTGTTTTTT	CASSLAGLNTGELFF